This T cell receptor (beta chain) was retrieved from a study of cytomegalovirus exposure and HLA in healthy donors. Study summary: About 80 million unique TCR sequences came from HLA-typed donors in an early release.

Worth noting for this clone: Its specificity is not known.

The PCR was carried out with 60 Vbeta primers and 13 Jbeta primers. Sequencing used immunoSEQ multiplex PCR; TCRdb keeps in-frame clones, though not all of them. The data hold 150,000 or so clones, with more than 75% observed a single time. Germline loops: CDR1 LGHNA, CDR2 YNFKEQ. There are 16 residues in the CDR3. Deletions cut 0 bases from V and 7 bases from J, with 16 bases between. Study results and caveats: The study listed about 150 cytomegalovirus-associated TCR beta chains. A prior analysis recorded that most TCR beta V segments were productive about 87% or about 30% of the time.

V usage is TRBV4-2 and J usage is TRBJ1-5; D perhaps matches TRBD1 (6 bases). The sequence came from a young man in good health and CMV-seropositive. Sequencing was carried out using PBMCs. CDR3 sequence reads: CASSQEWQGKRQPQHF. DNA for the CDR3: TGTGCCAGCAGCCAAGAGTGGCAGGGGAAGAGGCAGCCCCAGCATTTT.